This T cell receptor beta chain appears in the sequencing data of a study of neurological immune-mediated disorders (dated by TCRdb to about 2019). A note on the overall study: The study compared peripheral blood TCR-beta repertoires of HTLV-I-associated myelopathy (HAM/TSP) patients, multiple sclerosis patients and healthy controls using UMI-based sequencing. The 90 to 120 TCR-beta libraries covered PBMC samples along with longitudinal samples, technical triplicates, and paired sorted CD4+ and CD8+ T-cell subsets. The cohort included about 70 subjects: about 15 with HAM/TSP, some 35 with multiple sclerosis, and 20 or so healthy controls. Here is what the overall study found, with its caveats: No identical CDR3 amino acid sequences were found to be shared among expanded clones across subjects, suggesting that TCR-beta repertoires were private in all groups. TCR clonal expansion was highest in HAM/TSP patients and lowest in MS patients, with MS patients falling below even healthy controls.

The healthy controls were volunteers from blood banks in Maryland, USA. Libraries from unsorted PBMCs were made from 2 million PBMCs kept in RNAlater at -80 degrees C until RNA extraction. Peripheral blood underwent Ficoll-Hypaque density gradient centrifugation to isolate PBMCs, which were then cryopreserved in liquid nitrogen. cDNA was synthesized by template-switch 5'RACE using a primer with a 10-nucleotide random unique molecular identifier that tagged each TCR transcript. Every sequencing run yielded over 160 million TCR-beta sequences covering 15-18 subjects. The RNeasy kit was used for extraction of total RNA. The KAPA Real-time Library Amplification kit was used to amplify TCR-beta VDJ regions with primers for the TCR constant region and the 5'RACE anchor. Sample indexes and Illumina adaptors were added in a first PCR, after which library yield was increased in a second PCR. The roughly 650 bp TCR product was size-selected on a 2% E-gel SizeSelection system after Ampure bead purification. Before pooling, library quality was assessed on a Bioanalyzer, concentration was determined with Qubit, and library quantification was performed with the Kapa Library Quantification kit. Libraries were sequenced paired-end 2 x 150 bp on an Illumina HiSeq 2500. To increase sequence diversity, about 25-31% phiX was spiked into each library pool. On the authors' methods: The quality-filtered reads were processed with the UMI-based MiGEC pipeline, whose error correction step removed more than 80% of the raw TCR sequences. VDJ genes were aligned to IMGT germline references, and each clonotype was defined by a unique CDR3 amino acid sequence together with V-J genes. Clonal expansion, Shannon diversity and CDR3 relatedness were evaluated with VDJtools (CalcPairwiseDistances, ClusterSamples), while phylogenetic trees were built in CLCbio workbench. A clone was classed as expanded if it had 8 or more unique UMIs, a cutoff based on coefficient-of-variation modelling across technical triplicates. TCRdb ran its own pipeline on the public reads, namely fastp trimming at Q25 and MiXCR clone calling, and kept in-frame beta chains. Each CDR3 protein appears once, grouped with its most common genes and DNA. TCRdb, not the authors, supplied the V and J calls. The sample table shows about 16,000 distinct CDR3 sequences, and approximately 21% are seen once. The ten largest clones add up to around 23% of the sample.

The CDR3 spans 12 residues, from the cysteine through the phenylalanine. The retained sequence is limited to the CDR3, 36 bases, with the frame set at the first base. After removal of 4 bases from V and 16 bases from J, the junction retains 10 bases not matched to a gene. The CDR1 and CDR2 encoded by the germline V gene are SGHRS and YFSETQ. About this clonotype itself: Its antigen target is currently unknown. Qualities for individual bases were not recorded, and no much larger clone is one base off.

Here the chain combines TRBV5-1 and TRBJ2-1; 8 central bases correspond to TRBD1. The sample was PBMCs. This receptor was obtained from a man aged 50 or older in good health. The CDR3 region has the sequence CASSAGQGRDFF. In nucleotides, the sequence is TGCGCCAGCAGCGCCGGACAGGGTAGAGATTTCTTC.